This T cell receptor beta chain comes out of a study of T cells in Graves' hyperthyroidism and ophthalmopathy. Study-wide points: Ophthalmopathy and stable hyperthyroidism were separated by a 13 V-J model. Also found in blood were most expanded thyroid clonotypes above 0.001. Ophthalmopathy was identified by the model a median about seven months ahead of onset.

As for this clonotype: Its antigen is not identified.

The CDR3 is made up of 15 amino acids. V gave up 6 bases and J gave up 2 bases; unmatched junction bases: 6. Germline lookup yields CDR1 ENHRY and CDR2 SYGVKD. Diagnoses rested on clinical symptoms, serum thyroxine and TRAb, thyroid ultrasound and orbital computed tomography. TCR beta CDR3 regions were amplified from RNA. Researchers ran a first-round RT-PCR on the TCR CDR3 using the HTBI primer set. TCRdb reprocessed the multiplex PCR reads via MiXCR and lists one record per CDR3 protein. The sample lists about 700,000 distinct CDR3 sequences, over 40% occurring once. The chain employs TRBV10-3 and TRBJ2-7; 11 nucleotides match TRBD2. The receptor was isolated from an adult man with Graves' disease, either hyperthyroidism or ophthalmopathy (not recorded which). The sequenced sample was peripheral blood or thyroid tissue (not recorded which). CDR3 coding DNA: TGTGCCATCAGCCAAGGACTAGCGGGTACCTACGAGCAGTACTTC. Translating gives CAISQGLAGTYEQYF.